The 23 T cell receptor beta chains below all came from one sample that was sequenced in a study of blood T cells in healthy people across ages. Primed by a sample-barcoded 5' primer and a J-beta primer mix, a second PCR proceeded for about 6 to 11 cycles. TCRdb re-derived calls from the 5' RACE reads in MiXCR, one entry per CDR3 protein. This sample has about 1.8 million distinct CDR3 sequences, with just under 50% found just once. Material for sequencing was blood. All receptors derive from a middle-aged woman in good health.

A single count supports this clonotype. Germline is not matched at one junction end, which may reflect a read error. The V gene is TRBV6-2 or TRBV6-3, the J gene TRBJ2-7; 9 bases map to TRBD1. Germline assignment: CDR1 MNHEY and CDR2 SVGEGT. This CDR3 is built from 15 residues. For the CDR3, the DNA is TGTGCCAGCAGTTACCCAAGAACAGGGGGCGGCGAGCAGTACTTT. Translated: CASSYPRTGGGEQYF.

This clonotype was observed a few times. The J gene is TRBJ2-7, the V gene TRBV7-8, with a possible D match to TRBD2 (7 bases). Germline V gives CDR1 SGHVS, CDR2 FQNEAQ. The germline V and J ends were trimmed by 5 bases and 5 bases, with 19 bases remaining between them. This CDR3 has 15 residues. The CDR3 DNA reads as TGTGCCAGCAGCGATATAGTGGGGGGGCCCCACGAGCAGTACTTC. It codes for CASSDIVGGPHEQYF. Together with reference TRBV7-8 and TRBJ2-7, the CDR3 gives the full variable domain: GAGVSQSPRYKVAKRGQDVALRCDPISGHVSLFWYQQALGQGPEFLTYFQNEAQLDKSGLPSDRFFAERPEGSVSTLKIQRTQQEDSAVYLCASSDIVGGPHEQYFGPGTRLTVT.

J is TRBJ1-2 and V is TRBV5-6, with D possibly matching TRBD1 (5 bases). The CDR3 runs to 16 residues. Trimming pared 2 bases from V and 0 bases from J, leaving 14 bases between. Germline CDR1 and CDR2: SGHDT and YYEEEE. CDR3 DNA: TGTGCCAGCAGCTTAGCAGGGAGGTCAGCTAACTATGGCTACACCTTC. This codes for CASSLAGRSANYGYTF.

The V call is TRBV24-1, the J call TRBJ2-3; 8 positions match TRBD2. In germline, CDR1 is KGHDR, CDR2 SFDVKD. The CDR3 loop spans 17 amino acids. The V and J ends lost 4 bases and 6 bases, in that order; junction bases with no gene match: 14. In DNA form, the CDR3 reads TGTGCCACCAGTGAGCCGGCCGGGACTAGAAGGGAGGATACGCAGTATTTT. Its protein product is CATSEPAGTRREDTQYF.

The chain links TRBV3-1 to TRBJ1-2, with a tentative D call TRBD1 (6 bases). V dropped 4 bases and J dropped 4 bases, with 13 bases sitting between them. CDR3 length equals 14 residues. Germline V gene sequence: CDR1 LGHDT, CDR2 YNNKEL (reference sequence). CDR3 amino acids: CASSRSSGVYGYTF. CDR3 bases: TGTGCCAGCAGCCGATCTTCAGGGGTCTATGGCTACACCTTC.

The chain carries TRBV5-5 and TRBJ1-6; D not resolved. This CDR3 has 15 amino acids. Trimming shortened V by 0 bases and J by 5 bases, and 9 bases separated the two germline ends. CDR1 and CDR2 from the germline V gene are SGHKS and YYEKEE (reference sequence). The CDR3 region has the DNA TGTGCCAGCAGCTTGGTCGACGTCGATAATTCACCCCTCCACTTT. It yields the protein CASSLVDVDNSPLHF.

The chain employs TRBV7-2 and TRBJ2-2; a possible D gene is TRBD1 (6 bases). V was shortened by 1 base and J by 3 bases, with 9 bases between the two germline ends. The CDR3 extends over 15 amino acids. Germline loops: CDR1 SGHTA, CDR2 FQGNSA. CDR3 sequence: CASSLGQGYTGELFF. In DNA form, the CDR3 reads TGTGCCAGCAGCTTAGGGCAGGGGTACACCGGGGAGCTGTTTTTT.

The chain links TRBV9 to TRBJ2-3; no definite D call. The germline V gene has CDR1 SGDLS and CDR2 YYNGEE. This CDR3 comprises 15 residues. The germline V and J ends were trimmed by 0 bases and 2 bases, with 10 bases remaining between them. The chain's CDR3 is CASSVAVTNTDTQYF. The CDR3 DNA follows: TGTGCCAGCAGCGTAGCCGTCACAAACACAGATACGCAGTATTTT. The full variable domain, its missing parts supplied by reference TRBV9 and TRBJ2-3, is DSGVTQTPKHLITATGQRVTLRCSPRSGDLSVYWYQQSLDQGLQFLIQYYNGEERAKGNILERFSAQQFPDLHSELNLSSLELGDSALYFCASSVAVTNTDTQYFGPGTRLTVL.

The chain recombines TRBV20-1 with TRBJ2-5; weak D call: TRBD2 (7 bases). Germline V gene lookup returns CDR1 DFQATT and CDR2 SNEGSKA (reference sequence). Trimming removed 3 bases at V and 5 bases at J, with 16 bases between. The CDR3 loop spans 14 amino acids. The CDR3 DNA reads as TGCAGTGCTAGGGTCGGGGGGCGTTTCGAGACCCAGTACTTC. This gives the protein CSARVGGRFETQYF.

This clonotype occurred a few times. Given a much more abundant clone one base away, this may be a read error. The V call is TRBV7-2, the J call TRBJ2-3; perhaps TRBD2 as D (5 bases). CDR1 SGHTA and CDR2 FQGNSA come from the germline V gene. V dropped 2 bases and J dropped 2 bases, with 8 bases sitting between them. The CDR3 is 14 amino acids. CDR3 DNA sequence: TGTGCCAGCAGCTTATGCGGGTCCACAGATACGCAGTATTTT. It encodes CASSLCGSTDTQYF.

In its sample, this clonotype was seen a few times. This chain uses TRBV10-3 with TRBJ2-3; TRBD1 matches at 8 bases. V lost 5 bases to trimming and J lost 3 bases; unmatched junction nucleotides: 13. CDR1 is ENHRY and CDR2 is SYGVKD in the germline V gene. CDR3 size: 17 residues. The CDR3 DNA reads TGTGCCATCAGTCGCCAAACCGACAGGGGTATTACAGATACGCAGTATTTT. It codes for CAISRQTDRGITDTQYF.

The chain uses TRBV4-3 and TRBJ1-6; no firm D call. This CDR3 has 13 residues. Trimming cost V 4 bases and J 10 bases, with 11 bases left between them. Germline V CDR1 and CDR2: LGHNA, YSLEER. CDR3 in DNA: TGCGCCAGCAGCCTTGGTCCCGAGTCACCCCTCCACTTT. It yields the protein CASSLGPESPLHF.

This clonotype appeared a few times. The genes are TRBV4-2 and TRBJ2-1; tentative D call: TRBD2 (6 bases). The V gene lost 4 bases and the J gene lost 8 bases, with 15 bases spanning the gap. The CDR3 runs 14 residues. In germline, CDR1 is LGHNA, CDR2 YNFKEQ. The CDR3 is CASSPRGEVDEQFF. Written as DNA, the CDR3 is TGTGCCAGCAGCCCGCGAGGGGAGGTCGATGAGCAGTTCTTC.

The CDR3 bases are TGTGCCAGCAGTTATTTCCCGGGAAACGATGGCTACACCTTC. This gives the protein CASSYFPGNDGYTF. V is TRBV6-5 and J is TRBJ1-2; D not resolved. The CDR3 length is 14 residues. Germline-derived CDR1 and CDR2 are MNHEY and SVGAGI. V shed 3 bases and J shed 6 bases, with 14 bases lying between them.

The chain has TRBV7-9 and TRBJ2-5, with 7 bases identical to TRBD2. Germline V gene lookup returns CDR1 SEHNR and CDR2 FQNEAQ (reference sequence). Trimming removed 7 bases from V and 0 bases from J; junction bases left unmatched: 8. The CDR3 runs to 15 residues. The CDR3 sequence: CASNSIGGYQETQYF. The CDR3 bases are TGTGCCAGCAACTCAATCGGGGGGTACCAAGAGACCCAGTACTTC. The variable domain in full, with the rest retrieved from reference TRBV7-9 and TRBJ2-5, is DTGVSQNPRHKITKRGQNVTFRCDPISEHNRLYWYRQTLGQGPEFLTYFQNEAQLEKSRLLSDRFSAERPKGSFSTLEIQRTEQGDSAMYLCASNSIGGYQETQYFGPGTRLLVL.

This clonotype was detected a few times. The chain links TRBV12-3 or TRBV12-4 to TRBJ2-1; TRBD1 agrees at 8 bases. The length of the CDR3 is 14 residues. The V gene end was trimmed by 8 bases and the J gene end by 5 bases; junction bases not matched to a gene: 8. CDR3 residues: CASGGQGANNEQFF. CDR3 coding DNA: TGTGCCAGCGGTGGGCAGGGGGCAAACAATGAGCAGTTCTTC.

CDR3 nucleotides: TGCAGCGTGTCGGGACAGGGAGACTACGAGCAGTACTTC. Encoded protein: CSVSGQGDYEQYF. V is TRBV29-1 and J is TRBJ2-7; 9 bases match TRBD1. J was trimmed by 3 bases and V by 6 bases; bases with no gene match: 6. Germline values: CDR1 SQVTM, CDR2 ANQGSEA. This CDR3 has 13 amino acids.

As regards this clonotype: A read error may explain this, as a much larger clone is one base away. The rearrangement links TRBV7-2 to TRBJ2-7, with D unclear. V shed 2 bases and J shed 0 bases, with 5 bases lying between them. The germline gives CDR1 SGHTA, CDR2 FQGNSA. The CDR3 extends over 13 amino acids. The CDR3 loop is CTSSLTDSYEQYF. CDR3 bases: TGTACCAGCAGCTTAACAGACTCCTACGAGCAGTACTTC.

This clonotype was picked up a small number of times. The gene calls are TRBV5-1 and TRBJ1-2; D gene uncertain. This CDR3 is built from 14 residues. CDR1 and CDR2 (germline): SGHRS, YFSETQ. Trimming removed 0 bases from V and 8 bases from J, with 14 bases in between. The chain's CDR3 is CASSLDPTLGGYTF. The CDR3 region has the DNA TGCGCCAGCAGCTTGGATCCAACCCTTGGAGGCTACACCTTC.

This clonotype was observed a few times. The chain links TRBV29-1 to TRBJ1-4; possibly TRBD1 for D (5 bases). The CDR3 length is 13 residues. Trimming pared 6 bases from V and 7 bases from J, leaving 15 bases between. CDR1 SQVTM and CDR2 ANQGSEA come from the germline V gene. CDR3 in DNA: TGCAGCGTGGGGAGAGGGACGGGTGAAAAACTGTTTTTT. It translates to CSVGRGTGEKLFF.

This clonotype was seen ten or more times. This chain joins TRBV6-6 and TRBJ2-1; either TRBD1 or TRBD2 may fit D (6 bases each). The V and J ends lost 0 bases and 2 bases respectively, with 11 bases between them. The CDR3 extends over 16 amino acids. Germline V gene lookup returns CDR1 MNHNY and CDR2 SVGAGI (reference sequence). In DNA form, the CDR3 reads TGTGCCAGCAGTTACTCGCAAAGGGGGGCCTACAATGAGCAGTTCTTC. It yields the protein CASSYSQRGAYNEQFF.

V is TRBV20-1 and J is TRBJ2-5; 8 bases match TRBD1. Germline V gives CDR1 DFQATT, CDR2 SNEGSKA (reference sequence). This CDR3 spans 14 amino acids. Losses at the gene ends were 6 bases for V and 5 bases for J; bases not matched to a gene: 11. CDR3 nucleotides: TGCAGTGCCAGCGGACAGGGAGGACTGGAGACCCAGTACTTC. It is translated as CSASGQGGLETQYF.

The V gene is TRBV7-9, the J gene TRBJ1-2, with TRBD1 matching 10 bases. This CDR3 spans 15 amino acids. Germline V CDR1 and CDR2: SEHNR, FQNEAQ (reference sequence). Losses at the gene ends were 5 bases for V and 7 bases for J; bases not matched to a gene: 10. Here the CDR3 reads CASSPRTGGDFGYTF. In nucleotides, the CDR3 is TGTGCCAGCAGCCCCCGGACAGGGGGGGATTTTGGCTACACCTTC.